The rows below give T cell receptor beta chains drawn from one sample of a study of CXCR3-negative and CXCR3-positive naive CD8 T cells. TCRdb reprocessed the 5' RACE reads and keeps a single row for each CDR3 protein, giving no DNA. The sample table sets out about 89,000 distinct CDR3 sequences. Sequenced sample: naive CXCR3+ CD8+ T cells from blood. These receptors were taken from a human donor in good health. Some clones in this sample may be carry-over from other donors' samples. Both conserved end residues are part of each CDR3. A clone size is listed for some rows: how often the clone was seen (once, few, many), or a class if it is expanded.

J gene | clone size | V gene | CDR3 protein
TRBJ2-2 | NA | TRBV12-3/TRBV12-4 | CASSLGKDINTGELFF
TRBJ1-5 | NA | TRBV6-6 | CASSPGGIQPQHF
TRBJ2-3 | NA | TRBV7-3 | CASSQALDTDTQYF
TRBJ2-2 | NA | TRBV25-1 | CASSGTSVNTGELFF
TRBJ2-2 | NA | TRBV14 | CASSQVGGSAGELFF
TRBJ2-5 | NA | TRBV1 | CTSSHALGLAGTGTQYF
TRBJ2-7 | NA | TRBV11-2 | CASNSPWEGAEEQYF
TRBJ2-1 | NA | TRBV12-3/TRBV12-4 | CASSPLLGLGNEQLF
TRBJ2-7 | NA | TRBV13 | CASEWAAYEQYF
TRBJ2-1 | NA | TRBV27 | CASSSSTGLHNNEQFF
TRBJ2-7 | NA | TRBV7-3 | CASSLEAPGQGYEQYF
TRBJ2-1 | NA | TRBV28 | CASSLGTSGGAGLWSEQFF
TRBJ1-1 | NA | TRBV20-1 | CSARADTEAFF
TRBJ2-5 | NA | TRBV28 | CASSPTGIRETQYF
TRBJ1-4 | NA | TRBV20-1 | CSASPSWEGDEKLFF
TRBJ2-1 | NA | TRBV2 | CASVGGGQRFYNEQFF
TRBJ1-1 | NA | TRBV5-1 | CASSQNRVGTTEAFF
TRBJ2-3 | NA | TRBV28 | CASSFPLSRTDTQYF
TRBJ2-7 | NA | TRBV29-1 | CSVAGLEYEQYF
TRBJ1-1 | medium-sized | TRBV29-1 | CSVEGGTEAFF
TRBJ2-3 | NA | TRBV7-6 | CASSSEAGTASDTQYF
TRBJ2-5 | NA | TRBV13 | CASSLSLAGGPKTQYF
TRBJ1-1 | NA | TRBV27 | CASSSPLGANTEAFF
TRBJ1-5 | NA | TRBV7-2 | CASSPTPGELNQPQHF
TRBJ2-3 | NA | TRBV2 | CASSPGGWNRDTQYF
TRBJ1-6 | NA | TRBV12-3/TRBV12-4 | CASSVWDSDSPLHF
TRBJ2-7 | NA | TRBV28 | CASSSPRAKGNYEQYF
TRBJ2-5 | NA | TRBV6-2/TRBV6-3 | CASSPVGADEETQYF
TRBJ2-6 | NA | TRBV12-3/TRBV12-4 | CATTGSGANVLTF
TRBJ2-1 | NA | TRBV6-1 | CASSSPGTGADEQFF
TRBJ1-5 | NA | TRBV12-3/TRBV12-4 | CASTQGTQPQHF
TRBJ2-5 | NA | TRBV28 | CASSYDPDRPEGTQYF
TRBJ1-1 | NA | TRBV6-5 | CASSYTAGGFVEAFF
TRBJ2-7 | NA | TRBV10-1 | CANHAISGDFAYEQYF
TRBJ1-5 | NA | TRBV6-2/TRBV6-3 | CASSYRDNQPQHF
TRBJ2-1 | NA | TRBV29-1 | CSVEFGGRNNEQFF
TRBJ1-1 | NA | TRBV6-6 | CASSYSIPAKAGGNTEAFF
TRBJ2-7 | NA | TRBV28 | CASSLASYEQYF
TRBJ2-7 | NA | TRBV4-3 | CASSPTGLAVYEQYF
TRBJ2-3 | NA | TRBV12-3/TRBV12-4 | CASGYSGGYTDTQYF
TRBJ2-1 | NA | TRBV20-1 | CSAYDRETYNEQFF